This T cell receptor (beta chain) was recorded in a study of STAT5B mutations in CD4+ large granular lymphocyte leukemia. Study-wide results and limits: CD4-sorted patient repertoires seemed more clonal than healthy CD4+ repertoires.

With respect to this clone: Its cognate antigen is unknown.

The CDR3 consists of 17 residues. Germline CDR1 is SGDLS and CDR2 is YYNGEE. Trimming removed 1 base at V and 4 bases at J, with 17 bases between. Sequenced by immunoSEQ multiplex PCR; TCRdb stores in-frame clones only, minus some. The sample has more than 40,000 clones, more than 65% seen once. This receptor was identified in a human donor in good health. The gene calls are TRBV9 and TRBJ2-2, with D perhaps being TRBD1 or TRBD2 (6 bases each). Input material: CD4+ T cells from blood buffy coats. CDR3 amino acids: CASSVNPPGASTGELFF. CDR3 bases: TGTGCCAGCAGCGTAAATCCCCCGGGGGCGAGCACCGGGGAGCTGTTTTTT.